These 5 T cell receptor beta chains share one sample of origin, sequenced in a study of blood T cell repertoires in COVID-19. Clones were sequenced by immunoSEQ multiplex PCR, and TCRdb holds only the in-frame ones, with some missing. The sample records nearly 400,000 clones, roughly 86% being singletons. The source material was PBMCs or T cells enriched from blood (not recorded which). Source of these receptors: a woman between 25 and 40 years old who had recovered from COVID-19.

The CDR3 nucleotides are TGTGCCAGCAGTTCCCCCTCAGGTGGGCACACTGAAGCTTTCTTT. Translated, it gives CASSSPSGGHTEAFF. The chain carries TRBV6-5 and TRBJ1-1; D is ambiguous. V lost 4 bases to trimming and J lost 3 bases, with 15 bases between them. CDR1 MNHEY and CDR2 SVGAGI come from the germline V gene. The CDR3 is 15 amino acids.

The rearrangement uses TRBV7-9 and TRBJ1-2; D gene ambiguous. V was pared by 4 bases and J by 4 bases, with 16 bases between. The CDR3 runs to 15 residues. Germline V gene lookup returns CDR1 SEHNR and CDR2 FQNEAQ (reference sequence). CDR3 sequence: CASSSYRESSYGYTF. The CDR3 DNA is TGTGCCAGCAGCTCCTACAGAGAGTCAAGCTATGGCTACACCTTC.

The chain is built from TRBV19 and TRBJ2-1; a possible D gene is TRBD2 (5 bases). In germline, CDR1 is LNHDA, CDR2 SQIVND (reference sequence). The CDR3 extends over 15 amino acids. Trimming left V 1 base short and J 3 bases short, with 10 bases between. The CDR3 protein is CASSIGTGNYNEQFF. The CDR3 DNA sequence: TGTGCCAGTAGTATAGGTACGGGAAACTACAATGAGCAGTTCTTC. The full variable domain, its missing parts supplied by reference TRBV19 and TRBJ2-1, is DGGITQSPKYLFRKEGQNVTLSCEQNLNHDAMYWYRQDPGQGLRLIYYSQIVNDFQKGDIAEGYSVSREKKESFPLTVTSAQKNPTAFYLCASSIGTGNYNEQFFGPGTRLTVL.

The genes are TRBV7-6 and TRBJ2-3, with TRBD2 as a possible D gene (6 bases). CDR1 and CDR2 (germline): SGHVS, FNYEAQ. Trimming removed 1 base at V and 4 bases at J, with 6 bases between. The CDR3 length is 13 residues. The CDR3 loop is CASSLGRADTQYF. The CDR3 nucleotides read TGTGCCAGCAGCTTAGGGAGGGCAGATACGCAGTATTTT.

The chain joins TRBV5-1 to TRBJ2-1; weak D call: TRBD2 (6 bases). The V and J ends lost 0 bases and 4 bases respectively, with 14 bases between them. Germline-derived CDR1 and CDR2 are SGHRS and YFSETQ. The CDR3 is 16 amino acids. CDR3 protein: CASSLELAPKYNEQFF. CDR3 sequence (DNA): TGCGCCAGCAGCTTGGAACTAGCCCCTAAGTACAATGAGCAGTTCTTC.